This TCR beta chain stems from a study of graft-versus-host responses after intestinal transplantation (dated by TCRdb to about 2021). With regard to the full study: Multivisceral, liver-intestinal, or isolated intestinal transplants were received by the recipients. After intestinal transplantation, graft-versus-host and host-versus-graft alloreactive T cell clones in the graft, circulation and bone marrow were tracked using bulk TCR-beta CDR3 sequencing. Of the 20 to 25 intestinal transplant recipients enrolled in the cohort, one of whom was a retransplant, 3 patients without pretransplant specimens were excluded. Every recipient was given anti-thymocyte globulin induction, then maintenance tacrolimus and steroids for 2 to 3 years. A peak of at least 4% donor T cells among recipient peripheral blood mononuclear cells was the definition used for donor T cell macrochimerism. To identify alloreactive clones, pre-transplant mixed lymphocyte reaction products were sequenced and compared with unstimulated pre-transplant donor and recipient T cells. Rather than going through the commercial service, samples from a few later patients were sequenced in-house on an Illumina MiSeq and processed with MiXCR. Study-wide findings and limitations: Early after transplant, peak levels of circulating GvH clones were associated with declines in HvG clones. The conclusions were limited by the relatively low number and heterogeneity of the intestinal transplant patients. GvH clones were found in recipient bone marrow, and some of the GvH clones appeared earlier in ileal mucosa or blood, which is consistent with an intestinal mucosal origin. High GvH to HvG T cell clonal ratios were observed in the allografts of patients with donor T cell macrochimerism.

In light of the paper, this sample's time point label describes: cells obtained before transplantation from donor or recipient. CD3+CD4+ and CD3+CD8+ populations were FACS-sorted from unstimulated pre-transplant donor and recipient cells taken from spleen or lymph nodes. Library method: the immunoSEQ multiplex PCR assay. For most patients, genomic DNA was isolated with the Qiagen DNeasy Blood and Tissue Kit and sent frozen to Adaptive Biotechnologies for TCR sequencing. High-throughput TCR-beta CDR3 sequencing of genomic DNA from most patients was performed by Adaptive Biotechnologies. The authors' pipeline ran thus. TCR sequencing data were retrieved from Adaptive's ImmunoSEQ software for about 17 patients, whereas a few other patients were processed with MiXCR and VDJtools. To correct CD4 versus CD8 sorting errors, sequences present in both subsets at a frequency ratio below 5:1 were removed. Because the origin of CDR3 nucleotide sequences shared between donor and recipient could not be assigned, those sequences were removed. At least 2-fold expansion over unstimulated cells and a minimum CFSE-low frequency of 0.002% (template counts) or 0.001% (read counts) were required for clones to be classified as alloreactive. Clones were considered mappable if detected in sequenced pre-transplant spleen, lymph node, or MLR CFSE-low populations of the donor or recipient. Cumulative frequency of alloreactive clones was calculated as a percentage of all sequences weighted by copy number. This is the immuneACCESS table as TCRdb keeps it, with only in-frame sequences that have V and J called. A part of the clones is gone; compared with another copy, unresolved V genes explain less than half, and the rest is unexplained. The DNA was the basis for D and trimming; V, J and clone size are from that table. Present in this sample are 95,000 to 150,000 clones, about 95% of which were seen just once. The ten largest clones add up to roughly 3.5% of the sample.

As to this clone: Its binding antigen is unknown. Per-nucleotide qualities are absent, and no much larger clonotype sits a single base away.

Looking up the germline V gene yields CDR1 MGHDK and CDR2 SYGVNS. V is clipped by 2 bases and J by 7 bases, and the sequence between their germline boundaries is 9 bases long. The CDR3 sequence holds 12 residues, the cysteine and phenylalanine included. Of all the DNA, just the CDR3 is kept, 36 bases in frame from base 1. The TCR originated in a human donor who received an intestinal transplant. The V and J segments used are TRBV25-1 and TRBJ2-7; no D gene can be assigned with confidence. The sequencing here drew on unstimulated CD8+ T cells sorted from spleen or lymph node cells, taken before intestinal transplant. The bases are TGTGCCAGCAGTGAACAGATCTATGAGCAGTACTTC. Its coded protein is CASSEQIYEQYF.